This T cell receptor (beta chain) emerged from a study of T cell changes during pregnancy in multiple sclerosis. J gave up 6 bases and V 10 bases, and 10 bases lay outside the gene matches. The CDR3 runs to 14 residues. The germline gives CDR1 SNHLY, CDR2 FYNNEI. Here immunoSEQ multiplex PCR was the method, and the copy in TCRdb shows in-frame clones only, minus some. Among more than 55,000 clones listed, 90% were seen once. V usage is TRBV2 and J usage is TRBJ2-1; 9 positions match TRBD1. The sequence derives from a female donor in good health, enrolled as a control in a pregnancy study. This specimen consisted of peripheral blood, obtained in the third trimester of pregnancy. CDR3 sequence reads: CANRFDRGSNEQFF. The CDR3 DNA sequence: TGTGCCAATAGATTCGACAGGGGGTCCAATGAGCAGTTCTTC. The entire variable domain, with the rest obtained from reference TRBV2 and TRBJ2-1, is as follows: EPEVTQTPSHQVTQMGQEVILRCVPISNHLYFYWYRQILGQKVEFLVSFYNNEISEKSEIFDDQFSVERPDGSNFTLKIRSTKLEDSAMYFCANRFDRGSNEQFFGPGTRLTVL.